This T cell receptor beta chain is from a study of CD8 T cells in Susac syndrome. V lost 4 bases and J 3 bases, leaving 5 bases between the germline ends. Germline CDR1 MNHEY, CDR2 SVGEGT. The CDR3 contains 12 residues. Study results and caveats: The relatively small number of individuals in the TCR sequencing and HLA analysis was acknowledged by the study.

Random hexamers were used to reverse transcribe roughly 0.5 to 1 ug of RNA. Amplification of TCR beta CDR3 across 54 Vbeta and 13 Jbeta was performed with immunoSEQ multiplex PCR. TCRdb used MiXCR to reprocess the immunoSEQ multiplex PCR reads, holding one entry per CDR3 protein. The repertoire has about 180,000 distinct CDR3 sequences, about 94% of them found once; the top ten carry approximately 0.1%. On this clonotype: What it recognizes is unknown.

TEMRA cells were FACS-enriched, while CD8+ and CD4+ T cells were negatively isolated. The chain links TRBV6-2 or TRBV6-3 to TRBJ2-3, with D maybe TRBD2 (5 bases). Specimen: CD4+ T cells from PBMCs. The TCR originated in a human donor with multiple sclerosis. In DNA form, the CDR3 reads TGTGCCAGCAGTTCGGGGACAGATACGCAGTATTTT. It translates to CASSSGTDTQYF.